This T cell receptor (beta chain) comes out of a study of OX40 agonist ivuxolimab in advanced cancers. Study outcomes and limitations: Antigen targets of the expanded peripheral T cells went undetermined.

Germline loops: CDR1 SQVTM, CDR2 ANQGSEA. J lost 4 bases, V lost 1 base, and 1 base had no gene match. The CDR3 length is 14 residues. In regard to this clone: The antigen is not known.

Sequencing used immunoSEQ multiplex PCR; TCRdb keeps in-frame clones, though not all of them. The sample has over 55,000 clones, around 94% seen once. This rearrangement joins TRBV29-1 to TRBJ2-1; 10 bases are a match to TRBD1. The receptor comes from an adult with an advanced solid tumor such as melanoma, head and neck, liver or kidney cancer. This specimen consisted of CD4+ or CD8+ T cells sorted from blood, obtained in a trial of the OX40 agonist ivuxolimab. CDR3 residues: CSVEGQGAYNEQFF. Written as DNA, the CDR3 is TGCAGCGTTGAAGGACAGGGGGCTTACAATGAGCAGTTCTTC.